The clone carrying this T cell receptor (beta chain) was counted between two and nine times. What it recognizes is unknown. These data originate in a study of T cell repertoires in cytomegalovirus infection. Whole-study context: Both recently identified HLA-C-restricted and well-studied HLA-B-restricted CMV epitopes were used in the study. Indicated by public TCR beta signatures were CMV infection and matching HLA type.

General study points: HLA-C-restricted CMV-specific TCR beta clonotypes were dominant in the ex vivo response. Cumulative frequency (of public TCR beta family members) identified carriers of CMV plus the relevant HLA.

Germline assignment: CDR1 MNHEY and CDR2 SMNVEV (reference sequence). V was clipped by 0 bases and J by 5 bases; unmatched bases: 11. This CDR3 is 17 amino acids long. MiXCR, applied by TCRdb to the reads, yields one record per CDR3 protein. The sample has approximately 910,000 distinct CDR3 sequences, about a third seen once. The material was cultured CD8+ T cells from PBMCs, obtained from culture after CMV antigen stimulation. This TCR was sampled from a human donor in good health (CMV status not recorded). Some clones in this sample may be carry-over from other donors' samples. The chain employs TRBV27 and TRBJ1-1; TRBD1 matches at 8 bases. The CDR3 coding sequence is TGTGCCAGCAGTTTATCGTTGAGGACAGGGTTTTCGACTGAAGCTTTCTTT. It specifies CASSLSLRTGFSTEAFF.